This T cell receptor (beta chain) stems from a study of blood T cell repertoires in COVID-19. Study background: Some COVID-19 samples were acute and others convalescent; all came from the United States, Italy and Spain. PBMCs, B-cell-depleted T cells, or T cells were the source of the cDNA or gDNA that made up the material.

The germline V gene has CDR1 GTSNPN and CDR2 SVGIG (reference sequence). V dropped 4 bases and J dropped 0 bases, with 19 bases sitting between them. CDR3 length equals 17 residues. Here immunoSEQ multiplex PCR was the method, and the copy in TCRdb shows in-frame clones only, minus some. The repertoire consists of 300,000 to 400,000 clones, with roughly 84% occurring once and the leading ten covering 1%. The source of this sequence is a man aged 50 to 60 with active or convalescent COVID-19. Sequenced: peripheral blood. This chain links TRBV30 with TRBJ1-5, with D possibly TRBD1 on 5 matching bases. CDR3 sequence: CAWTAPGVSYSNQPQHF. Written as DNA, the CDR3 is TGTGCCTGGACCGCACCGGGGGTCAGCTATAGCAATCAGCCCCAGCATTTT.